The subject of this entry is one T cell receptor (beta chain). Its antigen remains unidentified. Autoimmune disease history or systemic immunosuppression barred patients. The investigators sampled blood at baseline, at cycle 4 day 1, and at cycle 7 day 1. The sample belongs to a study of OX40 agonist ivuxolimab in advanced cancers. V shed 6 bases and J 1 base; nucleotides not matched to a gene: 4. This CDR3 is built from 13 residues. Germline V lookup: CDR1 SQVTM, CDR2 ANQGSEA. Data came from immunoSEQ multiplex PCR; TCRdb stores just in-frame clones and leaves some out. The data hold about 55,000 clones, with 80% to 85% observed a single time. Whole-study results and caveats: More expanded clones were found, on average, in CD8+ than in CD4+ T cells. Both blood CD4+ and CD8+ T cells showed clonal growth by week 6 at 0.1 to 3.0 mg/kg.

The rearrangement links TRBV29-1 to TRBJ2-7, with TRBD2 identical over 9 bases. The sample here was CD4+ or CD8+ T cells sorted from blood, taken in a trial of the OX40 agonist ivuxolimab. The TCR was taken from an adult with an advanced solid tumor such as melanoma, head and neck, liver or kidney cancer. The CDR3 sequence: CSVSAGGSYEQYF. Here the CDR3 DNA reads TGCAGCGTATCGGCGGGGGGGTCCTACGAGCAGTACTTC.